This T cell receptor (beta chain) is from a study of blood T cell repertoires in COVID-19. Turning to the study itself: Acute-phase and convalescent COVID-19 samples originated in the United States, Italy and Spain.

Enrollees, about 18 to 89 years old, lived in approximately 24 US areas. Researchers sorted participants into cohorts using their self-reported clinical history. Clones were read by immunoSEQ multiplex PCR, and TCRdb kept only the in-frame ones, dropping some. The sample carries about 280,000 clones, 85% recorded once. Germline V CDR1 and CDR2: SGDLS, YYNGEE. CDR3 length: 15 amino acids. V dropped 0 bases and J dropped 3; count of bases not matched to a gene: 5. V usage is TRBV9 and J usage is TRBJ1-2; TRBD1 agrees at 7 bases. Material for sequencing was PBMCs or T cells enriched from blood (not recorded which). The clonotype originates from a woman aged 45 to 65 who had recovered from COVID-19. The CDR3: CASSVGTGYDYGYTF. The CDR3 nucleotides are TGTGCCAGCAGCGTAGGGACAGGCTACGACTATGGCTACACCTTC.